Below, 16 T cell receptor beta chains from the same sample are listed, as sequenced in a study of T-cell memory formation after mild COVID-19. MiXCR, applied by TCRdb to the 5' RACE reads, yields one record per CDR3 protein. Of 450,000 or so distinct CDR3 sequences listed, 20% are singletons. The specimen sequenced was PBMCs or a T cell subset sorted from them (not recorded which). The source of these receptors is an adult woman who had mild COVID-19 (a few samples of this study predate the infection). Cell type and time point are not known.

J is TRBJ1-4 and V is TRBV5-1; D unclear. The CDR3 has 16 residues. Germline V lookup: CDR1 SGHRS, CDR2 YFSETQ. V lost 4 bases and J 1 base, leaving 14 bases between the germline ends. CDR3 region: CASSPSTVRTNEKLFF. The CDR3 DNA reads TGCGCCAGCAGCCCATCCACCGTGAGAACTAATGAAAAACTGTTTTTT.

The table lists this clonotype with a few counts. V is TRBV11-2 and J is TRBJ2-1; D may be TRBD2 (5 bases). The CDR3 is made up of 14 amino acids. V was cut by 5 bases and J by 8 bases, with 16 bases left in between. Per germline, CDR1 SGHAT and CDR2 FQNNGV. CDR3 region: CASSPGNHQDEQFF. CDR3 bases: TGTGCCAGCAGCCCGGGAAACCACCAGGATGAGCAGTTCTTC.

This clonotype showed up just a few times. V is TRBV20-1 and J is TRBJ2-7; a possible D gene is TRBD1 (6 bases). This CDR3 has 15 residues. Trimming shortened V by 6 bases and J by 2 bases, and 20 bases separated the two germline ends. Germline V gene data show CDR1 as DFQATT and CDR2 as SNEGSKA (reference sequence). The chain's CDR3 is CSARLAQGNPYEQYF. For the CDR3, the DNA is TGCAGTGCACGACTGGCGCAGGGGAATCCCTACGAGCAGTACTTC.

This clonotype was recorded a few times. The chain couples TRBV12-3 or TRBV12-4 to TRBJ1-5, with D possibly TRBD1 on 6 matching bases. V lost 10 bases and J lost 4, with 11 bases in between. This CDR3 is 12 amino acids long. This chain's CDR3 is CAIAQGNQPQHF. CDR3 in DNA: TGTGCCATCGCCCAGGGGAATCAGCCCCAGCATTTT.

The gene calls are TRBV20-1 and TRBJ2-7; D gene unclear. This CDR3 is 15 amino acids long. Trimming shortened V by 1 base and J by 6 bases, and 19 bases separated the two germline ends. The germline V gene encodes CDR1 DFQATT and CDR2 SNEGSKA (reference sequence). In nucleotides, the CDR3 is TGCAGTGCTAGAGGGCCAGGACGTACTCCTGGCGAGCAGTACTTC. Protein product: CSARGPGRTPGEQYF.

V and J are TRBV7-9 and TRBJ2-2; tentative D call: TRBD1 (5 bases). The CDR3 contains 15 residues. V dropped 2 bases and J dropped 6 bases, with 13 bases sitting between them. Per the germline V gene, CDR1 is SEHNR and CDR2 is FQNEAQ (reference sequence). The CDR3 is CASSLPGSAPGELFF. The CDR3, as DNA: TGTGCCAGCAGCTTACCAGGGTCGGCCCCCGGGGAGCTGTTTTTT.

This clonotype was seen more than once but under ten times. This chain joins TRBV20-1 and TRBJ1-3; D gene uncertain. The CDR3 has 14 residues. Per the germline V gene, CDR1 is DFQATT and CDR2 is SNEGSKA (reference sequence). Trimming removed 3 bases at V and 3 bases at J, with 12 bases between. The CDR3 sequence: CSARMGGHGNTIYF. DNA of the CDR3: TGCAGTGCTAGGATGGGAGGGCATGGAAACACCATATATTTT.

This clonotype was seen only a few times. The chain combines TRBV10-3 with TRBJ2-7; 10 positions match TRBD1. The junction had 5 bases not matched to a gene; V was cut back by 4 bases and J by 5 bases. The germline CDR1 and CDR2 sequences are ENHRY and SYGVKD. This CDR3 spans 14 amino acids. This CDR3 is CAISAGTGADEQYF. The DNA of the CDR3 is TGTGCCATCAGTGCCGGGACAGGGGCCGACGAGCAGTACTTC.

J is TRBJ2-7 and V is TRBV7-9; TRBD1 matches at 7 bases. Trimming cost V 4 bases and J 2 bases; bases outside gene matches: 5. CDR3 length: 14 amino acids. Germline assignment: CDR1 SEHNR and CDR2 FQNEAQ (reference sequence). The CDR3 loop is CASSSPGQPYEQYF. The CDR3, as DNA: TGTGCCAGCAGCTCTCCGGGACAGCCCTACGAGCAGTACTTC.

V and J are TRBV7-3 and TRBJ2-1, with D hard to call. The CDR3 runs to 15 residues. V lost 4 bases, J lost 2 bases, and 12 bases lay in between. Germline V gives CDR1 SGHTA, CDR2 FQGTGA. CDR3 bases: TGTGCCAGCAGCTCTTCAGGTGTAACCTACAATGAGCAGTTCTTC. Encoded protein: CASSSSGVTYNEQFF. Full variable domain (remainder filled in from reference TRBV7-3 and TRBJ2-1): GAGVSQTPSNKVTEKGKYVELRCDPISGHTALYWYRQSLGQGPEFLIYFQGTGAADDSGLPNDRFFAVRPEGSVSTLKIQRTERGDSAVYLCASSSSGVTYNEQFFGPGTRLTVL.

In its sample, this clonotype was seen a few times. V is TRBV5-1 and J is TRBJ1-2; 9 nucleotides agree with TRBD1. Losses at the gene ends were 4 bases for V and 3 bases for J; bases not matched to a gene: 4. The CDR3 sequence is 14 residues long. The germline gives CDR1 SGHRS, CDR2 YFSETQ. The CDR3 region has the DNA TGCGCCAGCAGCCAAACAGGGGGCGACTATGGCTACACCTTC. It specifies CASSQTGGDYGYTF. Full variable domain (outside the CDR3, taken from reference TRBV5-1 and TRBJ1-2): KAGVTQTPRYLIKTRGQQVTLSCSPISGHRSVSWYQQTPGQGLQFLFEYFSETQRNKGNFPGRFSGRQFSNSRSEMNVSTLELGDSALYLCASSQTGGDYGYTFGSGTRLTVV.

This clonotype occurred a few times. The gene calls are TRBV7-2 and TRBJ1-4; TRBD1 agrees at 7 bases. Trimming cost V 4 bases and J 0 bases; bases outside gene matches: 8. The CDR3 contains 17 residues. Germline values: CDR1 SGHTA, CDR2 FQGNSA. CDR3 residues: CASSSRRQGATNEKLFF. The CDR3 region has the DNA TGTGCCAGCAGCTCGCGACGACAGGGCGCAACTAATGAAAAACTGTTTTTT.

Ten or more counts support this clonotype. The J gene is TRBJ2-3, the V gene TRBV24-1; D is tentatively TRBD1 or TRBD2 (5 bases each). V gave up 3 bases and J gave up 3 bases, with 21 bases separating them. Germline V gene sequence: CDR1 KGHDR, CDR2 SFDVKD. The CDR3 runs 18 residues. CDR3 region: CATSDRPGTLAPTDTQYF. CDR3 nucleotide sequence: TGTGCCACCAGTGATCGTCCCGGGACCCTAGCTCCGACAGATACGCAGTATTTT.

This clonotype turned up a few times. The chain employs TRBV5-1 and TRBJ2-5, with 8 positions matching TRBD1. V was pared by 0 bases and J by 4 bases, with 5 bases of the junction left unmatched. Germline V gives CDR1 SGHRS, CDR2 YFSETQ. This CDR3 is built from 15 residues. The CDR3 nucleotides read TGCGCCAGCAGCTTGGGGACAGGGAGAGGAGAGACCCAGTACTTC. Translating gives CASSLGTGRGETQYF.

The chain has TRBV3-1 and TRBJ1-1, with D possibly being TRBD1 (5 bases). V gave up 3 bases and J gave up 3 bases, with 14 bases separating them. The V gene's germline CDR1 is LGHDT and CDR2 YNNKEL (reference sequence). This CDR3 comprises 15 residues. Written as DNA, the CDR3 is TGTGCCAGCAGCCATGGGGGATTTGTGGACACTGAAGCTTTCTTT. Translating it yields CASSHGGFVDTEAFF.

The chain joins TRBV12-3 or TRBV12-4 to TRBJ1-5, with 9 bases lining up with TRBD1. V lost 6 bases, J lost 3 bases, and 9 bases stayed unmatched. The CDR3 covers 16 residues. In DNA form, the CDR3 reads TGTGCCAGCAGCCGTAAGTGGGACAGGGACAATCAGCCCCAGCATTTT. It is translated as CASSRKWDRDNQPQHF.